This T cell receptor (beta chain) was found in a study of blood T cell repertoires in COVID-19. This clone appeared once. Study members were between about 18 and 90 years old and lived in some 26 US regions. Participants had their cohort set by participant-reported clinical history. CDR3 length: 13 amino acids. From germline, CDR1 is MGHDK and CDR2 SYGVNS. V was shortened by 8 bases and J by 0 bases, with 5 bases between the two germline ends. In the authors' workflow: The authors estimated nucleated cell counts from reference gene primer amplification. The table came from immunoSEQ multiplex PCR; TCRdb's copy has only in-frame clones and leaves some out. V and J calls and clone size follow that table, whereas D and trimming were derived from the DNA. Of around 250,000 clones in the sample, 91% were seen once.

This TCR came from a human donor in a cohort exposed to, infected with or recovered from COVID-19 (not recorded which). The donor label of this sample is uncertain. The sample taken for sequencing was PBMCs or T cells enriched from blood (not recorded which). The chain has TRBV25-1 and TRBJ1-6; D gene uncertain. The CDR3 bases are TGTGCCAGCCGGAGCTCCTATAATTCACCCCTCCACTTT. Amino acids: CASRSSYNSPLHF.